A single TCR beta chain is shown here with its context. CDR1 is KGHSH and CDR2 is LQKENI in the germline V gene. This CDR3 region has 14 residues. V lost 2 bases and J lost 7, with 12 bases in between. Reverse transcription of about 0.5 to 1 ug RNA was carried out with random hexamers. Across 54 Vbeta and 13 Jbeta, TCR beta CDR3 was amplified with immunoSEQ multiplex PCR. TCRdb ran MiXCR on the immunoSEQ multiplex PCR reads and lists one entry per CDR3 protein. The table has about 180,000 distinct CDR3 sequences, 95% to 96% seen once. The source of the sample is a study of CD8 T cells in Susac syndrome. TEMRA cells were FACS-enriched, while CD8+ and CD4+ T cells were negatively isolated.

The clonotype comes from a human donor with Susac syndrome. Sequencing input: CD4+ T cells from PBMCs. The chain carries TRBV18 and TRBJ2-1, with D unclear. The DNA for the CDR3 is TGTGCCAGCTCACCAGGCGCGACCCATAATGAGCAGTTCTTC. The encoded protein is CASSPGATHNEQFF.